A single sample is the source of the 24 T cell receptor beta chains below, sequenced in a study of blood T cells in healthy people across ages. Using a J-beta primer mix together with a sample-barcoded 5' primer, a second PCR was run for about 6 to 11 cycles. TCRdb itself ran the 5' RACE reads through MiXCR, one entry per CDR3 protein. Of approximately 700,000 distinct CDR3 sequences listed, around 32% are singletons. The sequencing sample was made of blood. All receptors derive from a woman older than 75 in good health.

This clonotype was seen repeatedly, ten times or more. The gene calls are TRBV18 and TRBJ2-5; D might be TRBD1 or TRBD2, each matching 6 bases. Trimming pared 2 bases from V and 1 base from J, leaving 11 bases between. CDR1 and CDR2 from the germline V gene are KGHSH and LQKENI. The CDR3 spans 15 residues. In nucleotides, the CDR3 is TGTGCCAGCTCACCAGAGACGGGGGCCCAAGAGACCCAGTACTTC. Its translation is CASSPETGAQETQYF.

This clonotype showed up many times. The rearrangement joins TRBV20-1 to TRBJ2-1, with a tentative D call TRBD1 (5 bases). The germline V gene has CDR1 DFQATT and CDR2 SNEGSKA (reference sequence). The CDR3 length is 17 residues. The V end was cut by 0 bases, the J end by 2 bases, with 17 bases between. The DNA of the CDR3 is TGCAGTGCTAGAGAGGATCTCTTTGCAGGGACCTACAATGAGCAGTTCTTC. This codes for CSAREDLFAGTYNEQFF.

This clonotype was seen more than once but under ten times. This CDR3 is CASSRTSGRTDTQYF. In nucleotides, the CDR3 is TGTGCCAGCAGCCGGACTAGCGGGAGAACAGATACGCAGTATTTT. The V call is TRBV7-8, the J call TRBJ2-3; 13 nucleotides align to TRBD2. CDR3 length: 15 residues. Germline CDR1 is SGHVS and CDR2 is FQNEAQ. The V and J ends lost 5 bases and 3 bases, in that order; junction bases with no gene match: 2.

Concerning this clonotype itself: This may be a read error, as it is one base from a much larger clone. CDR3 sequence reads: CASRAGADTQYF. CDR3 in DNA: TGTGCCAGCAGGGCGGGTGCAGATACGCAGTATTTT. V gene TRBV6-5 combines with J gene TRBJ2-3, with a tentative D call TRBD2 (5 bases). Trimming pared 6 bases from V and 4 bases from J, leaving 8 bases between. CDR1 and CDR2 from the germline V gene are MNHEY and SVGAGI. The CDR3 is 12 residues long.

The chain joins TRBV20-1 to TRBJ2-3; the match to TRBD1 covers 8 bases. Germline loops: CDR1 DFQATT, CDR2 SNEGSKA (reference sequence). The ends lost 3 bases at V and 5 bases at J; junction bases unmatched: 7. The CDR3 is 14 amino acids. CDR3 in amino acids: CSASSGQGGDTQYF. CDR3 in DNA: TGCAGTGCTAGCTCCGGACAGGGCGGAGATACGCAGTATTTT.

This clonotype was found many times. The CDR3 DNA is TGTGCCAGCGGGGACGTTGGATATGGCTACACCTTC. Its protein product is CASGDVGYGYTF. This chain joins TRBV25-1 and TRBJ1-2; D might be TRBD1 (5 bases). Trimming shortened V by 8 bases and J by 5 bases, and 12 bases separated the two germline ends. CDR1 and CDR2 from the germline V gene are MGHDK and SYGVNS. The CDR3 covers 12 residues.

There are a few counts of this clonotype. Relative to the germline gene, one junction end is altered; a read error may explain this. This sequence joins TRBV3-1 and TRBJ2-7; 7 nucleotides agree with TRBD1. CDR3 size: 13 residues. CDR1 and CDR2 (germline): LGHDT, YNNKEL (reference sequence). The CDR3 DNA reads TGTGTCAGCAGCCTGACAGGGATATACGAGCAGTACTTC. This codes for CVSSLTGIYEQYF.

In this sample, this clonotype turned up many times. The genes are TRBV4-2 and TRBJ2-1, with a possible D match to TRBD2 (5 bases). The V end lost 0 bases, the J end lost 5 bases, and 14 bases lay between the germline ends. Per germline, CDR1 LGHNA and CDR2 YNFKEQ. CDR3 size: 16 residues. The CDR3 coding sequence is TGTGCCAGCAGCCAAGATGCAGTTGCGGGCAACAATGAGCAGTTCTTC. Translated: CASSQDAVAGNNEQFF.

This clonotype was seen ten or more times. The rearrangement joins TRBV10-3 to TRBJ2-7, with D tentatively TRBD2 (7 bases). The V gene lost 5 bases and the J gene lost 0 bases, with 17 bases spanning the gap. Germline V gene sequence: CDR1 ENHRY, CDR2 SYGVKD. CDR3 length: 16 amino acids. This CDR3 reads CAISPTGGSSSYEQYF. CDR3 bases: TGTGCCATCAGTCCAACGGGGGGCAGCTCCTCCTACGAGCAGTACTTC.

The J gene is TRBJ2-1, the V gene TRBV5-1; tentative D call: TRBD1 (5 bases). V lost 4 bases, J lost 2 bases, and 19 bases lay in between. This CDR3 spans 17 amino acids. Germline V gene lookup returns CDR1 SGHRS and CDR2 YFSETQ. The CDR3 spells CASSPQPPGIAYNEQFF. CDR3 DNA: TGCGCCAGCAGCCCTCAACCCCCAGGGATAGCCTACAATGAGCAGTTCTTC.

The V gene is TRBV29-1, the J gene TRBJ2-7, with 8 bases identical to TRBD1. V shed 5 bases, J shed 5 bases, and the junction held 11 bases outside the gene matches. The germline CDR1 and CDR2 sequences are SQVTM and ANQGSEA. This CDR3 spans 14 amino acids. The CDR3 bases are TGCAGCGTTACCCGACAGGGGTCGGGCAACGAGCAGTACTTC. Its translation is CSVTRQGSGNEQYF.

This clonotype was recorded at least ten times. The rearrangement uses TRBV5-1 and TRBJ1-2; D gene unclear. The length of the CDR3 is 14 residues. Germline V gives CDR1 SGHRS, CDR2 YFSETQ. V gave up 0 bases and J gave up 2 bases, with 8 bases separating them. The CDR3 spells CASSLDEFNYGYTF. The CDR3 nucleotides read TGCGCCAGCAGCTTGGACGAGTTCAACTATGGCTACACCTTC.

Points on this clonotype: The junction departs from the called germline gene at one end, perhaps through a read error. The V and J genes are TRBV6-5 and TRBJ1-6, with 9 bases aligning to TRBD1. Germline values: CDR1 MNHEY, CDR2 SVGAGI. This CDR3 comprises 19 residues. As DNA, the CDR3 is TGTGCCAGCAGTTATTCGGCGACAGGGGGTTCCTCCTATAATTCGCCCCTCCACTTT. Residues: CASSYSATGGSSYNSPLHF.

The rearrangement uses TRBV12-3 or TRBV12-4 and TRBJ2-4, with TRBD2 matching 7 bases. V shed 4 bases, J shed 6 bases, and the junction held 12 bases outside the gene matches. This CDR3 region has 16 residues. Here the CDR3 reads CASSWASGSLGNIQYF. CDR3 bases: TGTGCCAGCAGTTGGGCTAGCGGAAGCCTGGGAAACATTCAGTACTTC.

This clonotype was seen many times. The chain employs TRBV12-3 or TRBV12-4 and TRBJ2-5; TRBD2 matches 7 bases. V dropped 0 bases and J dropped 5; count of bases not matched to a gene: 6. The length of the CDR3 is 15 residues. The CDR3 region is CASSLARGERETQYF. Written as DNA, the CDR3 is TGTGCCAGCAGTTTAGCTCGGGGGGAGAGGGAGACCCAGTACTTC.

The chain's CDR3 is CASSLTTGRETGELFF. The DNA of the CDR3 is TGTGCCAGCAGCCTTACGACAGGGAGGGAAACCGGGGAGCTGTTTTTT. V gene TRBV7-8 combines with J gene TRBJ2-2; D may correspond to TRBD1 or TRBD2 (7 bases each). Per the germline V gene, CDR1 is SGHVS and CDR2 is FQNEAQ. This CDR3 has 16 residues. The V end was cut by 5 bases, the J end by 5 bases, with 18 bases between. The variable domain in full, completed from reference TRBV7-8 and TRBJ2-2, reads GAGVSQSPRYKVAKRGQDVALRCDPISGHVSLFWYQQALGQGPEFLTYFQNEAQLDKSGLPSDRFFAERPEGSVSTLKIQRTQQEDSAVYLCASSLTTGRETGELFFGEGSRLTVL.

This clonotype was observed many times. This sequence joins TRBV6-6 and TRBJ1-2, with TRBD1 matching 8 bases. Germline V gene sequence: CDR1 MNHNY, CDR2 SVGAGI (reference sequence). The CDR3 totals 14 residues. V trimming: 2 bases; J trimming: 6 bases; junction bases outside the gene matches: 5. The CDR3 DNA is TGTGCCAGCAGTTACCGTGGACAGGGAAATGGCTACACCTTC. It is translated as CASSYRGQGNGYTF.

The CDR3 spells CASSLGGQGGVEQFF. For the CDR3, the DNA is TGCGCCAGCAGCTTGGGGGGACAGGGGGGAGTTGAGCAGTTCTTC. V and J are TRBV5-1 and TRBJ2-1, with TRBD1 matching 11 bases. Germline CDR1 and CDR2: SGHRS and YFSETQ. J gave up 9 bases and V 0 bases, and 5 bases lay outside the gene matches. The CDR3 contains 15 residues.

This clonotype was seen many times. The CDR3 DNA follows: TGTGCCAGCAGCATGGCTTCTGGGGAGGAGCAGTTCTTC. Protein: CASSMASGEEQFF. This chain links TRBV3-1 with TRBJ2-1; weak D call: TRBD2 (5 bases). The germline gives CDR1 LGHDT, CDR2 YNNKEL (reference sequence). Trimming shortened V by 5 bases and J by 10 bases, and 15 bases separated the two germline ends. CDR3 length: 13 residues.

This chain joins TRBV7-2 and TRBJ1-5; D is unresolved. The CDR3 loop spans 15 amino acids. Germline CDR1 and CDR2: SGHTA and FQGNSA. The V end lost 0 bases, the J end lost 1 base, and 7 bases lay between the germline ends. Written as DNA, the CDR3 is TGTGCCAGCAGCTTAGCGGAAGGGAGCAATCAGCCCCAGCATTTT. It yields the protein CASSLAEGSNQPQHF.

With regard to this clonotype: A much larger clone differs by one base, so this may be a read error. This rearrangement joins TRBV7-9 to TRBJ2-5; D ambiguous. V lost 4 bases, J lost 0 bases, and 9 bases lay in between. Germline-derived CDR1 and CDR2 are SEHNR and FQNEAQ (reference sequence). CDR3 length: 14 residues. The CDR3 sequence: CASSSPSYQETQYF. The CDR3 region has the DNA TGTGCCAGCAGCTCCCCATCGTACCAAGAGACCCAGTACTTC.

The rearrangement links TRBV6-5 to TRBJ1-3, with D possibly being TRBD1 (5 bases). Germline V gene data show CDR1 as MNHEY and CDR2 as SVGAGI. This CDR3 is 16 amino acids long. Trimming stripped 2 bases from V and 0 bases from J, with 11 bases between. The chain's CDR3 is CASSYAGPPSGNTIYF. The CDR3 DNA follows: TGTGCCAGCAGTTACGCGGGACCCCCCTCTGGAAACACCATATATTTT.

This clonotype was counted between two and nine times. This chain connects TRBV5-1 to TRBJ1-1; D unresolved. The germline V gene encodes CDR1 SGHRS and CDR2 YFSETQ. The V end lost 2 bases, the J end lost 5 bases, and 13 bases lay between the germline ends. The CDR3 loop spans 14 amino acids. In DNA form, the CDR3 reads TGCGCCAGCAGCTTCTTGGGTGATCGAACTGAAGCTTTCTTT. Translation gives CASSFLGDRTEAFF.

Details on this clonotype: A much larger clone sits a single nucleotide away, making a read error possible. The rearrangement links TRBV19 to TRBJ2-1; D not resolved. V lost 7 bases and J lost 9, with 19 bases in between. Germline values: CDR1 LNHDA, CDR2 SQIVND (reference sequence). The CDR3 sequence is 14 residues long. The CDR3 sequence is CASMARPPRSEQFF. Written as DNA, the CDR3 is TGTGCCAGTATGGCAAGACCCCCTAGGAGTGAGCAGTTCTTC.